This TCR beta chain was identified during a study of identifying expanded T cells in peripheral blood. V lost 5 bases and J 2 bases, leaving 12 bases between the germline ends. This CDR3 region has 14 residues. Germline V gives CDR1 SGHVS, CDR2 FQNEAQ. Method: immunoSEQ multiplex PCR; TCRdb's copy keeps in-frame clones and lacks some. This table has some 90,000 clones, 85% to 90% appearing once. The sample comprised blood. The chain uses TRBV7-8 and TRBJ1-1; D call uncertain. This sequence originates from a person between 18 and 70 years old in good health. The CDR3, as DNA: TGTGCCAGCAGCCAAACCACCCGAAACACTGAAGCTTTCTTT. Its translation is CASSQTTRNTEAFF.